This T cell receptor (beta chain) is drawn from a study of post-analysis software for immune sequencing data. General observations from the study: Included in a set of roughly 5 TRBV segments more frequent in patients than controls were TRBV5-6, TRBV5-1 and TRBV20-1. Batch-mates among the samples co-clustered strongly by F measure.

Each TCR beta cDNA library carried unique molecular identifiers. The authors obtained 540,000 or so cDNA molecules from about 0.94 to 9.7 million T cells. Each CDR3 protein is one row after TCRdb ran MiXCR on the PCR reads. The table shows hundreds of thousands of distinct CDR3 sequences, with approximately 30% occurring only once. Trimming removed 2 bases at V and 10 bases at J, with 12 bases between. CDR3 length: 14 amino acids. Germline loops: CDR1 SGHDN, CDR2 FVKESK. This clonotype was picked up a small number of times. The antigen remains undetermined. What was sequenced was blood. The clonotype was recovered from a girl between 5 and 17 years old with multiple sclerosis. This chain uses TRBV14 with TRBJ1-6; tentatively, D is TRBD1 (6 bases). The CDR3 loop reads CASSQRGDGSPLHF. The CDR3, as DNA: TGTGCCAGCAGCCAAAGGGGGGACGGGTCACCCCTCCACTTT.